One and the same sample provided the 14 T cell receptor beta chains below, sequenced in a study of human T cells and chemical hapten exposure (dated by TCRdb to 2020 to 2023). The sample's time point label, decoded: pre-sensitization, week 0. The sample's treatment or condition label is to be understood as: therapeutic diphenylcyclopropenone sensitization with weekly scalp DPC. Library creation used RACE. Sequencing instrument: NextSeq 500. The public reads were run again by TCRdb, first through fastp at Q25 and then through MiXCR, and only productive beta chains were kept. Each CDR3 protein gets just one entry, which takes the most common genes and DNA from the rows behind it. Present in this sample are about 80,000 distinct CDR3 sequences, roughly 15% of which were seen just once. Approximately 4.5% of the sample is in the top ten clones. Sequencing was performed on whole blood, taken in connection with sensitization to the hapten diphenylcyclopropenone (DPC). Every receptor here comes from a woman aged 50 to 60 with alopecia areata. Some clones in this sample may be carry-over from other donors' samples.

This clonotype occurred once. V and J are TRBV20-1 and TRBJ2-7; D gene unclear. This CDR3 has 11 amino acids. Germline V lookup: CDR1 DFQATT, CDR2 SNEGSKA (reference sequence). V lost 6 bases, J lost 2 bases, and 8 bases lay in between. The CDR3 DNA reads as TGCAGTGCGCCGCCTACCTACGAGCAGTACTTC. Translating gives CSAPPTYEQYF.

This clonotype came up a few times. V and J are TRBV12-3 or TRBV12-4 and TRBJ1-1, with TRBD1 as a possible D gene (5 bases). Trimming removed 7 bases at V and 1 base at J, with 10 bases between. The CDR3 is 13 residues long. Written as DNA, the CDR3 is TGTGCCAGCACTTTGGGACGGAACACTGAAGCTTTCTTT. This sequence encodes CASTLGRNTEAFF.

This clonotype showed up just a few times. The chain carries TRBV7-6 and TRBJ2-5, with 8 bases lining up with TRBD1. V trimming: 5 bases; J trimming: 5 bases; junction bases outside the gene matches: 7. This CDR3 region has 14 residues. Germline V lookup: CDR1 SGHVS, CDR2 FNYEAQ. The CDR3 DNA reads TGTGCCAGCAGCGACAGGGGTGGGCGGGAGACCCAGTACTTC. Protein: CASSDRGGRETQYF.

V and J are TRBV5-1 and TRBJ2-5; no definite D call. V was cut by 0 bases and J by 3 bases, with 6 bases left in between. The germline V gene has CDR1 SGHRS and CDR2 YFSETQ. This CDR3 comprises 13 residues. CDR3 sequence (DNA): TGCGCCAGCAGCTTGGCCCCGGAAGAGACCCAGTACTTC. Its protein is CASSLAPEETQYF.

This clonotype has at least ten counts. The chain combines TRBV4-1 with TRBJ2-7; no firm D call. Germline CDR1 MGHRA, CDR2 YSYEKL. Trimming stripped 4 bases from V and 1 base from J, with 11 bases between. This CDR3 is built from 14 residues. The CDR3 sequence is CASSLSGGSYEQYF. CDR3 DNA sequence: TGCGCCAGCAGCCTCTCTGGCGGTTCCTACGAGCAGTACTTC.

This clonotype was detected ten times or more. This chain uses TRBV11-2 with TRBJ2-1, with D perhaps matching TRBD1 (6 bases). Per the germline V gene, CDR1 is SGHAT and CDR2 is FQNNGV. Trimming took off 1 base at V and 13 bases at J, with 11 bases between the two ends. The CDR3 contains 12 residues. CDR3 bases: TGTGCCAGCAGCTTAGTAGGGGGTTCACAGTTCTTC. Its protein is CASSLVGGSQFF.

This clonotype was found a few times. The J gene is TRBJ2-4, the V gene TRBV29-1; 10 positions agree with TRBD1. Germline assignment: CDR1 SQVTM and CDR2 ANQGSEA. The CDR3 length is 18 residues. The J segment lost 0 bases and the V segment lost 5 bases, leaving 13 bases of the junction unmatched. DNA of the CDR3: TGCAGCGTTAGAGCCGGGACAGGGGCCCCCCTAGCCAAAAACATTCAGTACTTC. Amino acids: CSVRAGTGAPLAKNIQYF.

This clonotype showed up many times. The chain couples TRBV2 to TRBJ1-1; 7 bases match TRBD1. This CDR3 comprises 15 residues. J lost 3 bases, V lost 5 bases, and 9 bases had no gene match. The V gene's germline CDR1 is SNHLY and CDR2 FYNNEI. CDR3 loop: CASSPPGQRYTEAFF. Written as DNA, the CDR3 is TGTGCCAGCAGTCCTCCGGGACAGCGATACACTGAAGCTTTCTTT.

This clonotype was detected a few times. The chain employs TRBV3-1 and TRBJ1-5; D not certain. V was pared by 3 bases and J by 2 bases, with 8 bases between. The CDR3 is made up of 14 amino acids. Per the germline V gene, CDR1 is LGHDT and CDR2 is YNNKEL (reference sequence). CDR3: CASSQSGGNQPQHF. The CDR3 coding sequence is TGTGCCAGCAGCCAGAGCGGCGGCAATCAGCCCCAGCATTTT.

Many counts were recorded for this clonotype. The J gene is TRBJ1-1, the V gene TRBV5-1; the match to TRBD1 covers 7 bases. The V segment lost 5 bases and the J segment 2 bases; nucleotides outside the gene matches: 6. The CDR3 extends over 14 amino acids. Germline V gene sequence: CDR1 SGHRS, CDR2 YFSETQ. The CDR3 region is CASRQGTDNTEAFF. DNA of the CDR3: TGCGCCAGCAGACAGGGGACGGACAACACTGAAGCTTTCTTT.

This clonotype was recorded at least ten times. The chain links TRBV6-6 to TRBJ1-5; D perhaps matches TRBD1 (5 bases). CDR3 length equals 15 residues. CDR1 is MNHNY and CDR2 is SVGAGI in the germline V gene (reference sequence). V was shortened by 4 bases and J by 5 bases, with 15 bases between the two germline ends. CDR3 region: CASSLKGRLDQPQHF. The DNA of the CDR3 is TGTGCCAGCAGTTTGAAGGGGAGACTGGATCAGCCCCAGCATTTT.

This clonotype has a handful of counts. V usage is TRBV5-1 and J usage is TRBJ2-3; 7 nucleotides line up with TRBD2. With 6 bases clipped from V and 0 bases from J, the junction kept 4 bases outside the gene matches. CDR1 and CDR2 (germline): SGHRS, YFSETQ. This CDR3 region has 14 residues. The CDR3 loop is CASKTGGSTDTQYF. The DNA of the CDR3 is TGCGCCAGCAAGACGGGAGGTAGCACAGATACGCAGTATTTT.

On this clonotype: One end of the junction is discordant with germline, which a read error may explain. The chain joins TRBV7-2 to TRBJ2-3; a weak D match, TRBD2 (6 bases). Per the germline V gene, CDR1 is SGHTA and CDR2 is FQGNSA. The CDR3 length is 13 residues. The CDR3: CASSIAVLNTQYF. Written as DNA, the CDR3 is TGTGCCAGCAGCATAGCGGTACTTAATACGCAGTATTTT.

V usage is TRBV7-9 and J usage is TRBJ1-4; D is possibly TRBD1 (5 bases). The CDR3 consists of 14 residues. Germline loops: CDR1 SEHNR, CDR2 FQNEAQ (reference sequence). Between the trimmed V and J ends, which lost 5 bases and 8 bases, there was a span of 15 bases. This CDR3 is CASSLREGGEKLFF. DNA for the CDR3: TGTGCCAGCAGCCTCAGGGAAGGTGGGGAAAAACTGTTTTTT.